The next 2 T cell receptor beta chains were all read from a single sample in a study of blood T cells in healthy people across ages. A sample-barcoded 5' primer and a J-beta primer mix were used in a second PCR of roughly 7 to 11 cycles. From the 5' RACE reads, TCRdb called clonotypes with MiXCR, one entry per CDR3 protein. The table has 700,000 to 850,000 distinct CDR3 sequences, 40% to 65% seen once; the top ten hold roughly 37%. Sequences were obtained from blood. The receptors here all came from an elderly man in good health.

The gene calls are TRBV20-1 and TRBJ2-7; 7 bases match TRBD2. The CDR3 totals 15 residues. V lost 1 base to trimming and J lost 3 bases; unmatched junction nucleotides: 9. Germline V lookup: CDR1 DFQATT, CDR2 SNEGSKA (reference sequence). The CDR3 here is CSARGWGGENYEQYF. The DNA of the CDR3 is TGCAGTGCTAGAGGCTGGGGGGGGGAGAACTACGAGCAGTACTTC.

The rearrangement links TRBV15 to TRBJ2-5, with D perhaps matching TRBD2 (6 bases). The V gene lost 0 bases and the J gene lost 11 bases, with 22 bases spanning the gap. Germline values: CDR1 LNHNV, CDR2 YYDKDF (reference sequence). CDR3 length: 16 amino acids. DNA for the CDR3: TGTGCCACCAGCAGAGATCCGGCGGGGACCGGGGATGAGCAGTACTTC. This sequence encodes CATSRDPAGTGDEQYF.